The 2 T cell receptor beta chains below come from one sample, sequenced in a study of blood T cell repertoires in COVID-19. Libraries were prepared by immunoSEQ multiplex PCR; TCRdb keeps only in-frame clonotypes and omits some of them. The table records roughly 300,000 clones, 87% of them present only once. Sequencing was done on a sample of PBMCs or T cells enriched from blood (not recorded which). These receptors were taken from a woman in her 30s who had recovered from COVID-19.

The chain recombines TRBV5-1 with TRBJ2-6; D gene ambiguous. V was trimmed by 1 base and J by 2 bases, leaving 7 bases between them. Germline CDR1 reads SGHRS; CDR2 reads YFSETQ. This CDR3 is built from 15 residues. CDR3 coding DNA: TGCGCCAGCAGCTTGTCGGTCGCTGGGGCCAACGTCCTGACTTTC. Its translation: CASSLSVAGANVLTF.

The rearrangement links TRBV5-1 to TRBJ1-1; D is ambiguous. The CDR3 is 16 amino acids. The V gene lost 0 bases and the J gene lost 1 base, with 13 bases spanning the gap. Germline V lookup: CDR1 SGHRS, CDR2 YFSETQ. CDR3 amino acids: CASSLVGSRGNTEAFF. For the CDR3, the DNA is TGCGCCAGCAGCTTGGTTGGCAGCCGGGGGAACACTGAAGCTTTCTTT.